This TCR beta chain comes out of a study of blood T cell repertoires in COVID-19. Study-wide context: COVID-19 samples, acute and convalescent, were from the United States, Italy and Spain.

Per the study methods: Reference gene primer amplification gave nucleated cell count estimates. The repertoire was sequenced with immunoSEQ multiplex PCR; TCRdb's copy has only in-frame clones and lacks some. V and J calls and clone size are copied from that table; D and trimming were computed from the DNA. Of some 48,000 clones detected, 80% to 90% appear once; the ten largest clones hold 2.5% to 3%. This clone was seen only once. This CDR3 is built from 15 residues. CDR1 is SGHTS and CDR2 is YDEGEE in the germline V gene. The ends lost 4 bases at V and 5 bases at J; junction bases unmatched: 11. The source is a woman of 80 years or more with acute or convalescent COVID-19. Sample: peripheral blood. The chain employs TRBV5-8 and TRBJ1-2; 7 positions match TRBD1. The chain's CDR3 is CASSRRQGVSYGYTF. The CDR3 nucleotides read TGTGCCAGCAGCAGGCGACAGGGCGTAAGTTATGGCTACACCTTC.